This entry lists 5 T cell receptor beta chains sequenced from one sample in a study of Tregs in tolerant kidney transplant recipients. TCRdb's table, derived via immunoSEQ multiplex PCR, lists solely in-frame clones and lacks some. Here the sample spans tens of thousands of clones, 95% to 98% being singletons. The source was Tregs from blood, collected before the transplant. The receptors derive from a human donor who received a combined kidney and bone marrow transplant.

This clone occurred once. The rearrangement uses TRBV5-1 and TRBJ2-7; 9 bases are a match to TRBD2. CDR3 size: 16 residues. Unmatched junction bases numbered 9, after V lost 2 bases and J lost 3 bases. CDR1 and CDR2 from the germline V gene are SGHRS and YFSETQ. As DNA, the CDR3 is TGCGCCAGCAGCTTAATCAAGACTAGCGGCTTCTACGAGCAGTACTTC. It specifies CASSLIKTSGFYEQYF.

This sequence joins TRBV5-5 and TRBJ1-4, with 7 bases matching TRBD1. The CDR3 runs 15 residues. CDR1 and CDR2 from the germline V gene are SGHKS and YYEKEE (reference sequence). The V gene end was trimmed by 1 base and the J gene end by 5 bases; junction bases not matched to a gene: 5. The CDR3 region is CASSLRTGLNEKLFF. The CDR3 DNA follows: TGTGCCAGCAGCTTGAGGACAGGCCTGAATGAAAAACTGTTTTTT.

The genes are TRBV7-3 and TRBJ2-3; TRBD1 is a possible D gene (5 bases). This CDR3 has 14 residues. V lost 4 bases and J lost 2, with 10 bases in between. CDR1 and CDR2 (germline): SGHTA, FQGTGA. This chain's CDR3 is CASSWGRYTDTQYF. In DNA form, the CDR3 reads TGTGCCAGCAGCTGGGGCCGATACACAGATACGCAGTATTTT.

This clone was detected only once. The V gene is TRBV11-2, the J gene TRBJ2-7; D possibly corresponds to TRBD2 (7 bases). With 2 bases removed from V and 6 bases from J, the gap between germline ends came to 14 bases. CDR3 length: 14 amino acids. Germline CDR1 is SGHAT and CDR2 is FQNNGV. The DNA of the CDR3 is TGTGCCAGCAGCTTATGGGGGGGCTCGGGCGAGCAGTACTTC. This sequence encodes CASSLWGGSGEQYF. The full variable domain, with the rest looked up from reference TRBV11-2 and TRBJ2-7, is EAGVAQSPRYKIIEKRQSVAFWCNPISGHATLYWYQQILGQGPKLLIQFQNNGVVDDSQLPKDRFSAERLKGVDSTLKIQPAKLEDSAVYLCASSLWGGSGEQYFGPGTRLTVT.

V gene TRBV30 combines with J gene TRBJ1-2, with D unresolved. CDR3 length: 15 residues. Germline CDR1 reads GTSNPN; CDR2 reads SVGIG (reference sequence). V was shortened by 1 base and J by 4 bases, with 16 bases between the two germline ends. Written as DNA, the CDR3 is TGTGCCTGGAGTGCGGGCCCGGGAGAGGCCTATGGCTACACCTTC. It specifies CAWSAGPGEAYGYTF.